Listed here are 3 T cell receptor beta chains from one sample, sequenced in a study of CD8 T cells in ankylosing spondylitis. TCRdb re-called the 5' RACE reads through MiXCR, storing one row per CDR3 protein. The data show 190,000 or so distinct CDR3 sequences, with roughly 13% seen just once and about 17% held by the top ten. The specimen sequenced was blood, either unsorted or a sorted T cell fraction (not recorded which). Receptors were obtained from a male donor with ankylosing spondylitis or in good health (not recorded which).

This clonotype was counted many times. The CDR3 protein is CASSYGQEEYF. DNA for the CDR3: TGCGCCAGCAGTTACGGACAGGAGGAGTACTTC. V usage is TRBV5-1 and J usage is TRBJ2-7, with TRBD1 matching over 7 bases. The CDR3 totals 11 residues. Trimming removed 5 bases from V and 11 bases from J; junction bases left unmatched: 7. The germline V gene encodes CDR1 SGHRS and CDR2 YFSETQ.

This clonotype has only a few counts. J is TRBJ2-3 and V is TRBV7-9; D ambiguous. The CDR3 contains 11 residues. V lost 5 bases, J lost 4 bases, and 4 bases lay in between. Germline assignment: CDR1 SEHNR and CDR2 FQNEAQ (reference sequence). As DNA, the CDR3 is TGTGCCAGCAGCCGTTCAGATACGCAGTATTTT. Protein product: CASSRSDTQYF.

Regarding this clonotype: Likely a read error: the CDR3 ends without its conserved phenylalanine or tryptophan. The V call is TRBV5-1, the J call TRBJ1-1; tentatively, D is TRBD1 (6 bases). The CDR3 sequence is 15 residues long. CDR1 and CDR2 from the germline V gene are SGHRS and YFSETQ. The V and J ends lost 1 base and 1 base respectively, with 11 bases between them. The DNA of the CDR3 is TGCGCCAGCAGCTTGACAGGGATCAGGAACACTGAAGCTTTCTAT. Protein sequence: CASSLTGIRNTEAFY.